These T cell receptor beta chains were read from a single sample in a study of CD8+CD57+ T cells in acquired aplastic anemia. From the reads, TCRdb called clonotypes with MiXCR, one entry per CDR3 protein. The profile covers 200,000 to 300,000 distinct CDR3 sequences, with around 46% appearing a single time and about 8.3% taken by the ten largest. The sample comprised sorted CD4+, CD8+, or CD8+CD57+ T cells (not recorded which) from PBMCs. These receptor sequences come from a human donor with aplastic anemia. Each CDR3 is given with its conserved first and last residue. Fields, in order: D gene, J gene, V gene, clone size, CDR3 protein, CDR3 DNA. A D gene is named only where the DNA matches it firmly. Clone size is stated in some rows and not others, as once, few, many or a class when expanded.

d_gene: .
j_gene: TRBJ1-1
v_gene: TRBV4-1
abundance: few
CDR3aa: CASSQEPANTEAFF
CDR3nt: TGCGCCAGCAGCCAAGAGCCGGCGAACACTGAAGCTTTCTTT

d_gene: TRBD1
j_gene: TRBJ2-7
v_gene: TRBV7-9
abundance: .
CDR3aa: CASSLGQGPYSYEQYF
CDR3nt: TGTGCCAGCAGCCTAGGACAGGGGCCCTACTCCTACGAGCAGTACTTC

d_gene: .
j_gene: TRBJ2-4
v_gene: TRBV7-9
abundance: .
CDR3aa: CASSLGAGTNIQYF
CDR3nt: TGTGCCAGCAGCTTAGGGGCAGGGACGAACATTCAGTACTTC

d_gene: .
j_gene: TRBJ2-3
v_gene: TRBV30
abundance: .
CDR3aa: CASLSRGITDTQYF
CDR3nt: TGTGCCTCCCTTAGTAGGGGGATCACAGATACGCAGTATTTT

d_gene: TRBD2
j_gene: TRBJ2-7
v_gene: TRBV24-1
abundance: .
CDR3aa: CATSSGNYEQYF
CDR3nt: TGTGCCACCTCTAGCGGGAACTACGAGCAGTACTTC

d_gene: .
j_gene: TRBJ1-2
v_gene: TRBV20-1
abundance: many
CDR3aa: CSAREKGVSTIYGYTF
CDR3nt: TGCAGTGCTAGAGAGAAGGGGGTGTCAACCATCTATGGCTACACCTTC

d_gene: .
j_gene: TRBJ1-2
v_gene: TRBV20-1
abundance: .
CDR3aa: CSAVNGTVEDYTF
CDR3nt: TGCAGTGCTGTGAACGGGACGGTGGAGGACTACACCTTC

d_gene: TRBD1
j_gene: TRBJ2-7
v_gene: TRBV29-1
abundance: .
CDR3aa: CSASGQGLYEQYF
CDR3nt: TGCAGCGCCTCGGGACAGGGACTCTACGAGCAGTACTTC

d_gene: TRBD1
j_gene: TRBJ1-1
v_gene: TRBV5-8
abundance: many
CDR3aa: CASSSPQGRRDTEAFF
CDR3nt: TGTGCCAGCAGCTCGCCACAGGGGCGCAGGGATACTGAAGCTTTCTTT

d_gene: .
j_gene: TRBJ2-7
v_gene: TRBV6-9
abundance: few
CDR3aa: CASSWAGTGGYGQYF
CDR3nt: TGTGCCAGCAGTTGGGCCGGGACTGGGGGGTACGGGCAGTACTTC

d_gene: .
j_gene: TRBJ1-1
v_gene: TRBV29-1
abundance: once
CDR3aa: CSVVWEDETEAFF
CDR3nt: TGCAGCGTTGTGTGGGAGGATGAGACTGAAGCTTTCTTT

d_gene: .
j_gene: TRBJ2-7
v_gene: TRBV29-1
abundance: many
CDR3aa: CSVGLIREQYF
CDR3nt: TGCAGCGTTGGTTTAATCCGCGAGCAGTACTTC

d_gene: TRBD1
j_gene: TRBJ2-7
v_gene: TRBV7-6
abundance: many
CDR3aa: CASSRRDRGPSGEQYF
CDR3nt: TGTGCCAGCAGCCGACGGGACAGGGGGCCGTCGGGCGAGCAGTACTTC

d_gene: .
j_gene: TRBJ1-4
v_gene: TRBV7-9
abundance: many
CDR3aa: CASSLAGGGNEKLFF
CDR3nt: TGTGCCAGCAGCTTAGCGGGGGGTGGTAACGAAAAACTGTTTTTT

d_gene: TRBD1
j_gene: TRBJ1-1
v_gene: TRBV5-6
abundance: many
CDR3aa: CASSFGTGVNEAFF
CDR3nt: TGTGCCAGCAGCTTCGGGACAGGGGTTAATGAAGCTTTCTTT

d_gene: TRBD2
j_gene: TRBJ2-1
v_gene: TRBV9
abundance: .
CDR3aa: CASSVATSGGLDNEQFF
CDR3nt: TGTGCCAGCAGCGTAGCAACTAGCGGGGGTCTCGACAATGAGCAGTTCTTC

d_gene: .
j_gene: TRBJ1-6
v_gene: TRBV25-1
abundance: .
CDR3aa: CARSGAIYNSPLHF
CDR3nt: TGTGCCAGGAGTGGTGCTATCTATAATTCACCCCTCCACTTT

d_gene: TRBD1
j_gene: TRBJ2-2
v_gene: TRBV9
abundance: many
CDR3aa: CASSGSGTGHGGELFF
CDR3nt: TGTGCCAGCAGCGGATCCGGGACAGGTCATGGGGGGGAGCTGTTTTTT

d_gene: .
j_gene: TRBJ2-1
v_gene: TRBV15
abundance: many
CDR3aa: CATSRQSFYNEQFF
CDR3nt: TGTGCCACCAGCAGACAAAGTTTCTACAATGAGCAGTTCTTC

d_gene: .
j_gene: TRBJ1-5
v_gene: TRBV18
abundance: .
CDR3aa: CASSPREYSNQPQHF
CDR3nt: TGTGCCAGCTCACCCCGGGAGTATAGCAATCAGCCCCAGCATTTT

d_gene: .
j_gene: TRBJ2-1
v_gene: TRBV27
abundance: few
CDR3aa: CASSPASYNEQFF
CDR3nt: TGTGCCAGCAGTCCAGCGAGTTACAATGAGCAGTTCTTC

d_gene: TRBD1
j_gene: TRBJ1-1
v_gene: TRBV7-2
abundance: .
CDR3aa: CASTLGQGVTEAFF
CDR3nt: TGCGCCAGCACCTTGGGACAGGGTGTAACTGAAGCTTTCTTT

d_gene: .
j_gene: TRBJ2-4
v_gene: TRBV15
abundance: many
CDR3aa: CATTPRIRGAGNIQYF
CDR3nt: TGTGCCACCACCCCCCGGATTCGGGGGGCGGGAAACATTCAGTACTTC

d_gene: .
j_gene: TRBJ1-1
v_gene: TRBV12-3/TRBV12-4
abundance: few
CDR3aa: CASRFAGNTEAFF
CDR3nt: TGTGCCAGCAGATTTGCGGGGAACACTGAAGCTTTCTTT

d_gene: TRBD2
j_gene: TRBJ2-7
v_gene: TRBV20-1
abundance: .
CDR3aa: CSATSRGGAFPYEQYF
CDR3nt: TGCAGTGCTACCTCCCGGGGGGGAGCTTTCCCCTACGAGCAGTACTTC

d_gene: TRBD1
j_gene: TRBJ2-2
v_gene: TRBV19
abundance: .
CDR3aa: CASSPGQANTGELFF
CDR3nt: TGTGCCAGTAGTCCTGGACAGGCGAACACCGGGGAGCTGTTTTTT

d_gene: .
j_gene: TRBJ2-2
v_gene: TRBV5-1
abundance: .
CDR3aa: CASSLWGTGELFF
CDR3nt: TGTGCCAGCAGCTTATGGGGTACCGGGGAGCTGTTTTTT

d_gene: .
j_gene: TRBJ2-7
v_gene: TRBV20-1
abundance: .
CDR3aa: CSARGRAYEQYF
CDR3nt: TGCAGTGCTAGGGGCCGCGCCTACGAGCAGTACTTC

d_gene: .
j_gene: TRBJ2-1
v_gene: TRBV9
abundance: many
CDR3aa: CASSVEPLSSYNEQFF
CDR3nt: TGTGCCAGCAGCGTAGAGCCTCTTAGCTCCTACAATGAGCAGTTCTTC

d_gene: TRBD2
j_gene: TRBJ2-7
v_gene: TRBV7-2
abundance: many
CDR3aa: CASSLALTSGNEQYF
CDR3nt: TGTGCCAGCAGCTTAGCCCTGACTAGCGGAAACGAGCAGTACTTC

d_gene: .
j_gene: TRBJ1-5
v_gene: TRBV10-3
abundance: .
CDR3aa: CATTDNVSNQPQHF
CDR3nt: TGTGCCACCACGGATAATGTGAGCAATCAGCCCCAGCATTTT

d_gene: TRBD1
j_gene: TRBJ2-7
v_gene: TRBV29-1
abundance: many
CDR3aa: CSVEGDRTYGEQYF
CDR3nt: TGCAGCGTTGAAGGGGACAGAACGTACGGCGAGCAGTACTTC

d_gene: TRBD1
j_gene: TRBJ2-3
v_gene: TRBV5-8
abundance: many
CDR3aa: CASWRKGAVTDTQYF
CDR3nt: TGTGCCAGCTGGAGGAAGGGGGCGGTCACAGATACGCAGTATTTT

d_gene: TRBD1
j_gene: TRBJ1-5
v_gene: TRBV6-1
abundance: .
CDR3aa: CASSQRGQGGHQPQHF
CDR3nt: TGTGCCAGCAGTCAACGGGGACAGGGTGGTCATCAGCCCCAGCATTTT

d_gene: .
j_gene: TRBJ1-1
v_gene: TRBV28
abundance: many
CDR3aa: CASSLTGIMNTEAFF
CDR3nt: TGTGCCAGCAGTTTGACAGGCATCATGAACACTGAAGCTTTCTTT

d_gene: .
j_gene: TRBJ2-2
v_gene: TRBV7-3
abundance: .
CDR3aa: CASSLGTGANTGELFF
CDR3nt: TGTGCCAGCAGCTTAGGAACGGGGGCCAACACCGGGGAGCTGTTTTTT

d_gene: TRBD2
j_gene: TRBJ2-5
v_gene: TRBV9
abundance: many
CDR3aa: CASSVGETSGRETQYF
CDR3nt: TGTGCCAGCAGCGTGGGGGAGACTAGCGGGCGGGAGACCCAGTACTTC

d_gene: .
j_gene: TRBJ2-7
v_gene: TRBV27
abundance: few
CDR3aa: CASSLSVGQNLYEQYF
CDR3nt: TGTGCCAGCAGTTTAAGTGTCGGACAGAACCTTTACGAGCAGTACTTC

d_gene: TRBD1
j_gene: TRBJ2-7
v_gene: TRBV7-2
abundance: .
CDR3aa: CAGSPGQGELSSYEQYF
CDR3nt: TGTGCCGGCAGCCCGGGACAGGGGGAACTATCCTCTTACGAGCAGTACTTC

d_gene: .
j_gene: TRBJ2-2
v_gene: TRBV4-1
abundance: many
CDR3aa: CASREGWAGELFF
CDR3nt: TGCGCCAGCAGAGAGGGATGGGCCGGGGAGCTGTTTTTT

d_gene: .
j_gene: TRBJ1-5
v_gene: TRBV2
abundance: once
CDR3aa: CASSWISSNQPQHF
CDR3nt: TGTGCCAGCAGCTGGATAAGTAGCAATCAGCCCCAGCATTTT

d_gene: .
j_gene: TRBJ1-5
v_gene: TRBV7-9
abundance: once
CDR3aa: CASSSGNTYEHF
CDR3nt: TGTGCCAGCAGCTCCGGCAACACCTACGAGCATTTT

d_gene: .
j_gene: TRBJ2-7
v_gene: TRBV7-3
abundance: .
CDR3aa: CASSFVPGREQYF
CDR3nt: TGTGCCAGCAGCTTTGTCCCAGGGCGCGAGCAGTACTTC

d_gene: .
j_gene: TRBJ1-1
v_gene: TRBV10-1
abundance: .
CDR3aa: CASDRAPTTSWGTLGGEAFF
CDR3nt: TGCGCCAGCGATAGGGCGCCGACAACCTCGTGGGGCACACTCGGCGGAGAAGCTTTCTTT

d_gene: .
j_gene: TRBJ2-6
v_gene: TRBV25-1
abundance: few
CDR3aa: CASGPGGANVLTF
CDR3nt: TGTGCCAGCGGACCGGGCGGGGCCAACGTCCTGACTTTC

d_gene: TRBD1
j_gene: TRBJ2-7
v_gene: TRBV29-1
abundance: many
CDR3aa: CSVIQGALYEQYF
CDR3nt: TGCAGCGTTATACAGGGGGCTTTGTACGAGCAGTACTTC

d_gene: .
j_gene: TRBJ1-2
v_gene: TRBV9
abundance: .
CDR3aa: CASSPTGGIYGYTF
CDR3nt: TGTGCCAGCAGCCCGACAGGTGGGATCTATGGCTACACCTTC

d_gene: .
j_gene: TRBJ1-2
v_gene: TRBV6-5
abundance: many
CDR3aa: CASSAEDVDGYTF
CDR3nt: TGTGCCAGCAGTGCAGAGGACGTAGATGGCTACACCTTC

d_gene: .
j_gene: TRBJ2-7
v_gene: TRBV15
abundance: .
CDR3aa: CATSRPDRIRLYEQYF
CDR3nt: TGTGCCACCAGCAGACCCGACAGGATTCGACTCTACGAGCAGTACTTC

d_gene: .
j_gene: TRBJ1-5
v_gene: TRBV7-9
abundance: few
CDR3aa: CASSSGRGASQPQHF
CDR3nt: TGTGCCAGCAGCTCCGGTCGAGGGGCGAGTCAGCCCCAGCATTTT

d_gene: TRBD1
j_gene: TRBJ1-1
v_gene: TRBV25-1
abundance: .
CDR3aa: CASSWGTGVRDTEAFF
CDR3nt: TGTGCCAGCAGTTGGGGGACAGGGGTAAGGGACACTGAAGCTTTCTTT

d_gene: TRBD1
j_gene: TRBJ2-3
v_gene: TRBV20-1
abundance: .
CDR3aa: CSAPFSGGHDTQYF
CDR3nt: TGCAGTGCTCCCTTCTCAGGGGGTCACGATACGCAGTATTTT

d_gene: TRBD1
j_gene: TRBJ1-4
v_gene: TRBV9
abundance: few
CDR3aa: CASSGQGATNEKLFF
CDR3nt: TGTGCCAGCAGTGGACAGGGAGCAACTAATGAAAAACTGTTTTTT

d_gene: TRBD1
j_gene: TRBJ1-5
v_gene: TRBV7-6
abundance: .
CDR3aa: CASSRGTGNSYEHF
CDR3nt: TGTGCCAGCAGCCGCGGGACAGGGAATTCGTACGAGCATTTT

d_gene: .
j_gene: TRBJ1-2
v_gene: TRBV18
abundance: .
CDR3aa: CASSPPEINYGYTF
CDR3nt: TGTGCCAGCTCACCCCCCGAGATTAACTATGGCTACACCTTC